These 19 T cell receptor beta chains came from one sample sequenced in a study of control samples from healthy donors and cancer patients. The repertoire was sequenced with immunoSEQ multiplex PCR; TCRdb's copy has only in-frame clones and lacks some. The sample lists over 100,000 clones, around 93% occurring once. The specimen was blood. The receptors were gathered from a woman aged 45 to 65 in good health.

The CDR3 region is CASSPFGLASSYNEQFF. The CDR3 DNA reads as TGTGCCAGCAGTCCGTTCGGACTAGCGAGCTCCTACAATGAGCAGTTCTTC. The chain employs TRBV28 and TRBJ2-1; 9 bases fit TRBD2. The germline V gene has CDR1 MDHEN and CDR2 SYDVKM. CDR3 size: 17 residues. Trimming at V came to 5 bases and at J to 0 bases, leaving 8 bases not matched to a gene. Based on the CDR3 plus reference TRBV28 and TRBJ2-1, the full variable domain is DVKVTQSSRYLVKRTGEKVFLECVQDMDHENMFWYRQDPGLGLRLIYFSYDVKMKEKGDIPEGYSVSREKKERFSLILESASTNQTSMYLCASSPFGLASSYNEQFFGPGTRLTVL.

The chain uses TRBV10-3 and TRBJ2-1; 15 bases map to TRBD2. Germline V gene data show CDR1 as ENHRY and CDR2 as SYGVKD. The CDR3 loop spans 15 amino acids. Unmatched junction bases numbered 4, after V lost 6 bases and J lost 7 bases. The CDR3 is CAIRAGTSGRNEQFF. The DNA for the CDR3 is TGTGCCATCAGAGCTGGGACTAGCGGGAGGAATGAGCAGTTCTTC.

A single count supports this clone. CDR3 nucleotide sequence: TGCGCCAGCAGCCCCCGGGGCCCCTCCTACAATGAGCAGTTCTTC. Protein: CASSPRGPSYNEQFF. The rearrangement uses TRBV5-1 and TRBJ2-1; D may match TRBD1 or TRBD2 (5 bases each). This CDR3 is built from 15 residues. V was cut by 4 bases and J by 0 bases, with 11 bases left in between. Per germline, CDR1 SGHRS and CDR2 YFSETQ.

V usage is TRBV7-9 and J usage is TRBJ1-1; D is perhaps TRBD1 (5 bases). With 6 bases removed from V and 1 base from J, the gap between germline ends came to 15 bases. Per germline, CDR1 SEHNR and CDR2 FQNEAQ (reference sequence). CDR3 length: 15 residues. Here the CDR3 reads CASSSDRAKNTEAFF. Here the CDR3 DNA reads TGTGCCAGCAGTAGCGACAGAGCAAAGAACACTGAAGCTTTCTTT.

The chain couples TRBV10-3 to TRBJ2-2; D is undetermined. Trimming removed 8 bases at V and 3 bases at J, with 13 bases between. There are 14 residues in the CDR3. Germline CDR1 reads ENHRY; CDR2 reads SYGVKD. The CDR3 here is CAILGGPDTGELFF. The DNA for the CDR3 is TGTGCCATCCTAGGTGGGCCAGACACCGGGGAGCTGTTTTTT.

The chain recombines TRBV2 with TRBJ1-5; D is perhaps TRBD1 (6 bases). This CDR3 is 18 amino acids long. Germline CDR1 is SNHLY and CDR2 is FYNNEI. Trimming left V 4 bases short and J 7 bases short, with 26 bases between. CDR3 amino acids: CASSGTSGAPRSTQPQHF. The CDR3 coding sequence is TGTGCCAGCAGTGGCACCTCAGGGGCGCCTCGATCAACACAGCCCCAGCATTTT.

V gene TRBV11-2 combines with J gene TRBJ2-1; D remains ambiguous. Trimming stripped 3 bases from V and 4 bases from J, with 16 bases between. Germline values: CDR1 SGHAT, CDR2 FQNNGV. The CDR3 sequence is 16 residues long. CDR3 in amino acids: CASSFRAVGLYNEQFF. The DNA of the CDR3 is TGTGCCAGCAGCTTCCGGGCGGTAGGGCTATACAATGAGCAGTTCTTC.

The chain joins TRBV11-2 to TRBJ1-2, with D possibly TRBD1 on 6 matching bases. This CDR3 spans 16 amino acids. V lost 5 bases, J lost 0 bases, and 16 bases lay in between. The germline gives CDR1 SGHAT, CDR2 FQNNGV. Here the CDR3 DNA reads TGTGCCAGCAGCCCGTACAGGGTGCCCCCTAACTATGGCTACACCTTC. The encoded protein is CASSPYRVPPNYGYTF.

This chain uses TRBV10-3 with TRBJ1-2; D is possibly TRBD1 (6 bases). V gave up 4 bases and J gave up 2 bases, with 8 bases separating them. This CDR3 region has 13 residues. Germline loops: CDR1 ENHRY, CDR2 SYGVKD. In nucleotides, the CDR3 is TGTGCCATCAGTGTGGGGGCAAACTATGGCTACACCTTC. Translation: CAISVGANYGYTF.

This rearrangement joins TRBV27 to TRBJ1-2; the D gene is possibly TRBD1 (5 bases). V shed 4 bases and J shed 4 bases, with 7 bases lying between them. Germline CDR1 is MNHEY and CDR2 is SMNVEV (reference sequence). The CDR3 is made up of 12 amino acids. The chain's CDR3 is CASSSDSYGYTF. The CDR3 nucleotides read TGTGCCAGCAGTTCAGACAGCTATGGCTACACCTTC.

J is TRBJ1-1 and V is TRBV5-1, with D possibly TRBD1 on 6 matching bases. Germline values: CDR1 SGHRS, CDR2 YFSETQ. V was clipped by 3 bases and J by 5 bases, with 14 bases between them. The CDR3 is 14 residues long. The CDR3 DNA sequence: TGCGCCAGCAGCTCAGGGGAACCGGGGACTGAAGCTTTCTTT. This gives the protein CASSSGEPGTEAFF.

The rearrangement joins TRBV28 to TRBJ1-5, with TRBD1 matching 8 bases. J gave up 5 bases and V 4 bases, and 4 bases lay outside the gene matches. In germline, CDR1 is MDHEN, CDR2 SYDVKM. The CDR3 totals 14 residues. The CDR3 is CASSSRQGYQPQHF. CDR3 in DNA: TGTGCCAGCAGTTCCCGACAGGGGTATCAGCCCCAGCATTTT.

The chain links TRBV9 to TRBJ1-6, with no clear D. This CDR3 is built from 17 residues. Trimming removed 4 bases at V and 0 bases at J, with 14 bases between. Germline V gene lookup returns CDR1 SGDLS and CDR2 YYNGEE. CDR3 DNA: TGTGCCAGCAGCCCCGGAGGTCCTAGCTCCTATAATTCACCCCTCCACTTT. Translating it yields CASSPGGPSSYNSPLHF.

The chain recombines TRBV19 with TRBJ1-4; a weak D match, TRBD1 (5 bases). The CDR3 length is 15 residues. V was shortened by 3 bases and J by 9 bases, with 17 bases between the two germline ends. CDR1 is LNHDA, CDR2 SQIVND, per germline (reference sequence). The CDR3 nucleotides read TGTGCCAGTAGTATTACGGGGCATAAGCTGAAAAAACTGTTTTTT. Protein: CASSITGHKLKKLFF.

The rearrangement uses TRBV3-1 (or the pseudogene TRBV3-2) and TRBJ1-3; TRBD1 is a possible D gene (5 bases). There are 15 residues in the CDR3. V gave up 0 bases and J gave up 2 bases, with 8 bases separating them. The germline gives CDR1 LGHDT, CDR2 YNNKEL (reference sequence). DNA for the CDR3: TGTGCCAGCAGCCAAGATCTGGGGGCTGGAAACACCATATATTTT. This translates into CASSQDLGAGNTIYF.

This clone was picked up a small number of times. This chain connects TRBV19 to TRBJ1-5; tentatively, D is TRBD1 (5 bases). Trimming shortened V by 3 bases and J by 4 bases, and 10 bases separated the two germline ends. Germline CDR1 reads LNHDA; CDR2 reads SQIVND (reference sequence). This CDR3 spans 14 amino acids. This CDR3 is CASSMETVNQPQHF. DNA of the CDR3: TGTGCCAGTAGTATGGAGACAGTAAATCAGCCCCAGCATTTT. Variable domain in full (rest from reference TRBV19 and TRBJ1-5): DGGITQSPKYLFRKEGQNVTLSCEQNLNHDAMYWYRQDPGQGLRLIYYSQIVNDFQKGDIAEGYSVSREKKESFPLTVTSAQKNPTAFYLCASSMETVNQPQHFGDGTRLSIL.

The rearrangement links TRBV5-1 to TRBJ2-5; TRBD2 matches 8 bases. This CDR3 has 18 residues. After removal of 4 bases from V and 7 bases from J, the junction contained 21 bases not matched to a gene. The germline CDR1 and CDR2 sequences are SGHRS and YFSETQ. The CDR3 region has the DNA TGCGCCAGCAGCCCCCACGGGCGAGCGGGAGACTTTCGGGGGACCCAGTACTTC. The encoded protein is CASSPHGRAGDFRGTQYF.

This chain connects TRBV6-5 to TRBJ2-7; TRBD2 matches 11 bases. The CDR3 loop spans 15 amino acids. Germline loops: CDR1 MNHEY, CDR2 SVGAGI. J lost 0 bases, V lost 5 bases, and 3 bases had no gene match. CDR3: CASSTLAGGSYEQYF. The CDR3 DNA sequence: TGTGCCAGCAGTACCCTAGCGGGAGGCTCCTACGAGCAGTACTTC.

V is TRBV6-1 and J is TRBJ1-3; weak D call: TRBD1 (5 bases). The CDR3 extends over 15 amino acids. The germline CDR1 and CDR2 sequences are MNHNS and SASEGT. V was clipped by 1 base and J by 0 bases, with 7 bases between them. The chain's CDR3 is CASSEDRRSGNTIYF. CDR3 coding DNA: TGTGCCAGCAGTGAAGACAGGCGCTCTGGAAACACCATATATTTT.